The source of this TCR beta chain is a study of blood T cell repertoires in COVID-19 (TCRdb year 2020). Background on the whole study: Samples from collaborators originated in the United States, Italy and Spain and spanned both the acute and convalescent phases of COVID-19. The prospective study material was composed of cDNA or gDNA derived from T cells, B-cell-depleted T cells, or PBMCs. Deeply sampled blood TCRbeta repertoires from subjects exposed to, actively infected with, or recovered from COVID-19 were included in the dataset. The repertoires were released in a freely available public database intended as a resource for research on the immune response to SARS-CoV-2. Samples were obtained from the ongoing ImmuneRACE study (first 160 participants) and from 1,000 to 1,500 subjects provided by 6 global collaborators. The sample metadata nearly always contained a de-identified subject ID, COVID-19 status, age in years and sex. Where available, HLA class I and class II types were obtained from metadata supplied by the sample provider rather than from assay-based typing. Results and caveats for the whole study, not just this receptor: The quantity of clinical and demographic metadata differed by source and by participant and was supplied without curation.

TCRbeta CDR3 regions were amplified from genomic DNA by means of the immunoSEQ Assay, a bias-controlled multiplex PCR. In the original analysis: Within the assay, amplification of reference gene primers was used to estimate how many nucleated cells each sample contained. To quantify the absolute abundance of each unique TCRbeta CDR3 rearrangement, sequence reads were collapsed and filtered. For each sample, productive Simpson clonality was calculated as the square root of Simpson's diversity index over productive rearrangements. Entries here come from immuneACCESS through TCRdb and include only in-frame sequences with V and J called. Some clones fail to appear in such tables; in the studies checked, an unresolved V gene covers under half of the shortfall, and the cause of the remainder is unknown. V, J and clone size derive from that table, while D and trimming were established from the DNA sequence. Across this sample there are about 160,000 clones, with roughly 83% seen only once. The ten largest clonotypes hold around 8.4% of the sample.

Clipping removes 4 bases from V and 12 bases from J, with 8 as the unmatched junction base count. The germline V gene (reference sequence) specifies LNHDA as CDR1 and SQIVND as CDR2. From its cysteine to its phenylalanine, the CDR3 spans 13 amino acids. This entry keeps only the CDR3 DNA: 39 bases, framed from base 1. The collaborating institutions used their own protocols to collect whole blood in K2EDTA tubes. Collaborator samples were shipped for TCRbeta analysis as frozen whole blood, isolated PBMCs, or DNA extracted from either sample type. Turning to this clone: Its antigen is unknown. Per-base quality was not reported, and no clone a single base away is much larger than it.

The TCR sequence derives from a woman older than 75 with active or convalescent COVID-19. The sequenced sample consisted of peripheral blood. The rearranged segments are TRBV19 and TRBJ2-1; TRBD1 matches 8 bases in the middle. The DNA sequence is TGTGCCAGTAGTAGCCAAGACAGGGGTGGGCAGTTCTTC. This encodes CASSSQDRGGQFF.